This T cell receptor beta chain was sequenced for a study of vaccination effects on CD4 cells after COVID-19. Sequencing was preceded by expansion of antigen-specific CD4+ T cells with viral peptide pools in the ViraFEST assay. Once cultured for under 11 days, the cells underwent separation to obtain CD4+ T cells. Prior SARS-CoV-2 infection was absent in the vaccine recipients, as shown by negative nucleocapsid antibodies. Half the medium was replaced with IL-2 medium on days 3 and 7. On this clone itself: Its antigen remains unknown.

The data were produced by immunoSEQ multiplex PCR, yet TCRdb's version contains in-frame clones alone and is incomplete. In the table there are about 23,000 clones, 60% to 70% of which are singletons. The V and J ends lost 5 bases and 5 bases respectively, with 20 bases between them. There are 16 residues in the CDR3. CDR1 is MNHEY, CDR2 SMNVEV, per germline (reference sequence). The J gene is TRBJ2-3, the V gene TRBV27; D tentatively fits TRBD1 or TRBD2 (5 bases each). This clonotype was obtained from a human donor who received a COVID-19 vaccine. This sample comprised CD4+ T cells from PBMCs cultured with HCoV-NL63 spike peptides, obtained before COVID-19 vaccination. DNA for the CDR3: TGTGCCAGCAGTCCTTGGGCCGCCGAGGGGAGAGATACGCAGTATTTT. It is translated as CASSPWAAEGRDTQYF.